The 9 T cell receptor beta chains in this list originate from one sample, sequenced in a study of blood T cell repertoires in COVID-19 (dated by TCRdb to between 2020 and 2021). The library relied on the immunoSEQ multiplex PCR assay. TCRdb carries this immuneACCESS record with in-frame sequences only. Its versions omit some clonotypes, under half of them owing to an unresolved V gene in the studies checked, with the rest unexplained. The sample profile shows around 300,000 clones; approximately 86% of them were found once. Just under 1% of the sample comes from the top ten. Sequenced sample: PBMCs or T cells enriched from blood (not recorded which). These receptors originate from a woman in her twenties or thirties who had recovered from COVID-19.

This chain links TRBV7-8 with TRBJ1-4; D gene ambiguous. Germline V gene lookup returns CDR1 SGHVS and CDR2 FQNEAQ. V lost 4 bases, J lost 6 bases, and 12 bases lay in between. CDR3 length: 14 residues. This chain's CDR3 is CASSYRVPDEKLFF. As DNA, the CDR3 is TGTGCCAGCAGCTACCGGGTCCCGGATGAAAAACTGTTTTTT.

The V gene is TRBV18, the J gene TRBJ1-2; 11 bases are shared with TRBD1. The V gene's germline CDR1 is KGHSH and CDR2 LQKENI. J lost 4 bases, V lost 6 bases, and 1 base had no gene match. The CDR3 is made up of 13 amino acids. The CDR3 DNA reads TGTGCCAGCTCCGGGACAGGGGGCTATGGCTACACCTTC. Translated, it gives CASSGTGGYGYTF.

The CDR3 sequence: CATSDPPIWANTEAFF. In DNA, the CDR3 is TGTGCCACCAGTGATCCCCCGATATGGGCGAACACTGAAGCTTTCTTT. The chain carries TRBV24-1 and TRBJ1-1; D gene uncertain. Germline assignment: CDR1 KGHDR and CDR2 SFDVKD. The ends were cut back, 3 bases at V and 1 base at J, with 14 bases in the middle. There are 16 residues in the CDR3.

CDR3 protein: CASSLAWQGLETQYF. The CDR3, as DNA: TGCGCCAGCAGCTTGGCTTGGCAGGGGTTGGAGACCCAGTACTTC. The J gene is TRBJ2-5, the V gene TRBV5-1, with D possibly TRBD1 on 6 matching bases. V gave up 0 bases and J gave up 5 bases, with 14 bases separating them. The germline CDR1 and CDR2 sequences are SGHRS and YFSETQ. The CDR3 runs 15 residues.

The chain employs TRBV5-5 and TRBJ1-2, with D possibly TRBD1 on 6 matching bases. The CDR3 runs 16 residues. V was trimmed by 0 bases and J by 1 base, leaving 13 bases between them. In germline, CDR1 is SGHKS, CDR2 YYEKEE (reference sequence). In DNA form, the CDR3 reads TGTGCCAGCAGCTTGGACTTCCAGGGGTTTAACTATGGCTACACCTTC. Encoded protein: CASSLDFQGFNYGYTF. The full variable domain, in which reference TRBV5-5 and TRBJ1-2 provide the parts outside the CDR3, is DAGVTQSPTHLIKTRGQQVTLRCSPISGHKSVSWYQQVLGQGPQFIFQYYEKEERGRGNFPDRFSARQFPNYSSELNVNALLLGDSALYLCASSLDFQGFNYGYTFGSGTRLTVV.

J is TRBJ2-7 and V is TRBV9; 8 positions agree with TRBD1. V was clipped by 6 bases and J by 3 bases; unmatched bases: 11. Germline-derived CDR1 and CDR2 are SGDLS and YYNGEE. The CDR3 spans 15 residues. The CDR3, as DNA: TGTGCCAGCAACTCCGACGGACAGGGTAACTACGAGCAGTACTTC. It yields the protein CASNSDGQGNYEQYF. Full variable domain (missing parts from reference TRBV9 and TRBJ2-7): DSGVTQTPKHLITATGQRVTLRCSPRSGDLSVYWYQQSLDQGLQFLIQYYNGEERAKGNILERFSAQQFPDLHSELNLSSLELGDSALYFCASNSDGQGNYEQYFGPGTRLTVT.

The rearrangement uses TRBV5-1 and TRBJ2-1; 7 bases are shared with TRBD2. The CDR3 spans 16 residues. The junction had 7 bases not matched to a gene; V was cut back by 0 bases and J by 4 bases. The germline V gene has CDR1 SGHRS and CDR2 YFSETQ. The CDR3 here is CASSLEGGSKYNEQFF. Here the CDR3 DNA reads TGCGCCAGCAGCTTGGAAGGCGGGAGCAAATACAATGAGCAGTTCTTC.

The rearrangement joins TRBV7-9 to TRBJ2-5; D is perhaps TRBD2 (6 bases). This CDR3 contains 14 residues. The V and J ends lost 5 bases and 4 bases respectively, with 14 bases between them. Germline V gene lookup returns CDR1 SEHNR and CDR2 FQNEAQ (reference sequence). This CDR3 is CASSRGLRGETQYF. The CDR3 coding sequence is TGTGCCAGCAGCCGGGGACTGAGGGGAGAGACCCAGTACTTC.

The chain has TRBV6-1 and TRBJ2-7, with a tentative D call TRBD1 (6 bases). CDR3 size: 15 residues. The V gene's germline CDR1 is MNHNS and CDR2 SASEGT. V was pared by 0 bases and J by 2 bases, with 11 bases between. The CDR3 coding sequence is TGTGCCAGCAGTGAAGCCTTTGGACAGCCCTACGAGCAGTACTTC. Its protein is CASSEAFGQPYEQYF.